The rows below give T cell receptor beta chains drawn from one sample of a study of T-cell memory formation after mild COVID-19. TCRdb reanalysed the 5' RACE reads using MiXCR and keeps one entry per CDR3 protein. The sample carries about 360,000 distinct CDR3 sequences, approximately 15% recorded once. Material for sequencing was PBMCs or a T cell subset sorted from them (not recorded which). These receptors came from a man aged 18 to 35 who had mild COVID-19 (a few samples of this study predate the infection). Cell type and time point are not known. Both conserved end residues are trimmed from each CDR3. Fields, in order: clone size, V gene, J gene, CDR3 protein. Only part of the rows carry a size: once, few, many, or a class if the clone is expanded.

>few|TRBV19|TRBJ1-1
ASTIQAGHEAF
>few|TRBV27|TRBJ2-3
ASSWGTSGGPVDTQY
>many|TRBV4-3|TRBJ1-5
ASSQDRNQPQH
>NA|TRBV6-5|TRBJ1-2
ASRTTDRDYGYT
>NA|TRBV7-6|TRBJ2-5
ASSLELALQETQY
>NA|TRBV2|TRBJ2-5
ASKELAGGKETQY
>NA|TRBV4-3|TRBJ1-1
ASSQDWPENTEAF
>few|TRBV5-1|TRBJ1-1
ASSFGYLNTEAF
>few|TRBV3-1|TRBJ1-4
ASSHRQSFNEKLF
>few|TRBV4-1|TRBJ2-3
ASSQHRTGGADTQY
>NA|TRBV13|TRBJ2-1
ASEGQGPNEQF
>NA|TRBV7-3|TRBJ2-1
ASSLWSTSRGEQF
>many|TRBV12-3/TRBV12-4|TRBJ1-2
ASSLRAYGYT
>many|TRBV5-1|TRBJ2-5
ASSLVASGDPKGETQY
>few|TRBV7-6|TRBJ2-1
ASSLDGLVGGEQF
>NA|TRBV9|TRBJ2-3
ASRKSGDHTDTQY
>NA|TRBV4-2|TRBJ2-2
ASSQVYANTGELF
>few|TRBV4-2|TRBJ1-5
ASSQVTGSNQPQH
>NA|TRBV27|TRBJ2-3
ASRWTGESTDTQY
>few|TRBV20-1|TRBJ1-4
SARWDRVSNEKLF
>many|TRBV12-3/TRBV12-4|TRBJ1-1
ASSLWNTEAF
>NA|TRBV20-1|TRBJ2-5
SASLGVQETQY
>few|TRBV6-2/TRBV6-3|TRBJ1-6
ASRMDRGLLNSPLH
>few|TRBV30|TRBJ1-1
AWSRGWRAEAF
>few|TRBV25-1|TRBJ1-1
ASSNLDRNTEAF
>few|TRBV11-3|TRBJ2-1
ASSGLAGGLRDEQF
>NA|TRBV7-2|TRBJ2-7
ASSLVAGGLYEQY
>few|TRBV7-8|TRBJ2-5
ASSSRGRGETQY
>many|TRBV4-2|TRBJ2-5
ASSQERFGSRGPPVQETQY
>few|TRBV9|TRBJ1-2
ASSAEQGAKYGYT
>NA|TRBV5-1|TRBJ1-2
ASAGGKGGYT
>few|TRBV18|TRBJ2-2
ASSPEGSTGELF
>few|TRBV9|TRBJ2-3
ASSQSGLAGSTDTQY
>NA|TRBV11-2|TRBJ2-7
ASRRPGQGDHEQY
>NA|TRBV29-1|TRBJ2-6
SASSGASGANVLT
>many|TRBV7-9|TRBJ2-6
ASSKQGGGANVLT
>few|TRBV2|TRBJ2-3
ASSGSLGEKDTQY
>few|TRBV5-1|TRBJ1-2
ASSTAGSRYGYT
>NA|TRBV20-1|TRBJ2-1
SARDRRGAYNEQF
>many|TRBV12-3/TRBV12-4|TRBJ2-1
ASSEAGGGEQF
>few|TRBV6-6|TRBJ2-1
ASSYASGNEQF
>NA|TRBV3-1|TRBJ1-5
ASSQDRLNQPQH